Below, 32 T cell receptor beta chains from the same sample are listed, as sequenced in a study of blood T cell repertoires in COVID-19. Profiling relied on immunoSEQ multiplex PCR, and the TCRdb table lists in-frame clones only, not all of them. The sample lists 250,000 or so clones, roughly nine tenths seen once, with around 3% in the top ten. What was sequenced was peripheral blood. These receptors came from a man between 18 and 35 years old with active or convalescent COVID-19.

The DNA of the CDR3 is TGCGCCAGCAGCTTGAGTCCAGGGGGCACTGAAGCTTTCTTT. Its translation is CASSLSPGGTEAFF. The J gene is TRBJ1-1, the V gene TRBV5-1; 7 nucleotides match TRBD1. Germline-derived CDR1 and CDR2 are SGHRS and YFSETQ. V lost 1 base and J lost 4; bases outside the gene matches: 4. This CDR3 spans 14 amino acids.

CDR3 residues: CASRGTPEAFF. In DNA form, the CDR3 reads TGTGCCAGCAGGGGGACACCTGAAGCTTTCTTT. V gene TRBV2 combines with J gene TRBJ1-1; tentatively, D is TRBD1 (6 bases). The V end lost 6 bases, the J end lost 6 bases, and 8 bases lay between the germline ends. This CDR3 is 11 amino acids long. In germline, CDR1 is SNHLY, CDR2 FYNNEI.

The chain combines TRBV4-3 with TRBJ1-1, with 8 bases identical to TRBD1. The V gene end was trimmed by 4 bases and the J gene end by 2 bases; junction bases not matched to a gene: 6. The germline V gene encodes CDR1 LGHNA and CDR2 YSLEER. This CDR3 has 15 amino acids. CDR3 in amino acids: CASSRDRSRNTEAFF. In DNA, the CDR3 is TGCGCCAGCAGCCGGGACAGGAGCCGAAACACTGAAGCTTTCTTT.

The chain combines TRBV5-1 with TRBJ1-1; D is undetermined. V shed 0 bases and J shed 0 bases, with 9 bases lying between them. The germline V gene encodes CDR1 SGHRS and CDR2 YFSETQ. There are 15 residues in the CDR3. This CDR3 is CASSLVARMNTEAFF. The CDR3 bases are TGCGCCAGCAGCTTGGTTGCGAGGATGAACACTGAAGCTTTCTTT.

The chain couples TRBV11-2 to TRBJ1-1, with 8 bases fitting TRBD1. This CDR3 is built from 13 residues. Germline lookup yields CDR1 SGHAT and CDR2 FQNNGV. J lost 11 bases, V lost 5 bases, and 10 bases had no gene match. CDR3: CASSPGQGQRAFF. In DNA form, the CDR3 reads TGTGCCAGCAGCCCAGGACAGGGACAGAGGGCTTTCTTT.

This chain uses TRBV21-1 with TRBJ1-6. TRBV21-1 is shown as a pseudogene. This CDR3 contains 17 residues. The CDR3 nucleotides read TGTGCCAGCAGCCAGGGCGGGGAGGGTTCCTATAATTCACCCCTCCACTTT. It is translated as CASSQGGEGSYNSPLHF.

The table lists this clone with a count of one. J is TRBJ1-4 and V is TRBV30; D unresolved. The germline V and J ends were trimmed by 7 bases and 0 bases, with 6 bases remaining between them. This CDR3 is built from 12 residues. From germline, CDR1 is GTSNPN and CDR2 SVGIG (reference sequence). In nucleotides, the CDR3 is TGTGCCTTTACTGCAACTAATGAAAAACTGTTTTTT. It yields the protein CAFTATNEKLFF.

This chain links TRBV5-1 with TRBJ2-5; D is ambiguous. Germline V gene data show CDR1 as SGHRS and CDR2 as YFSETQ. This CDR3 comprises 13 residues. Trimming removed 3 bases at V and 5 bases at J, with 11 bases between. The CDR3 loop is CASSSSPVETQYF. In DNA, the CDR3 is TGCGCCAGCAGCTCCAGTCCCGTGGAGACCCAGTACTTC.

The chain carries TRBV5-5 and TRBJ1-6, with a weak D call TRBD1 (5 bases). The CDR3 totals 14 residues. Germline CDR1 reads SGHKS; CDR2 reads YYEKEE (reference sequence). The germline V and J ends were trimmed by 4 bases and 10 bases, with 15 bases remaining between them. CDR3 in DNA: TGTGCCAGCAGCCTGGGGCAGGTTGGCTCACCCCTCCACTTT. Translation: CASSLGQVGSPLHF.

This chain joins TRBV9 and TRBJ1-6; no definite D call. Germline CDR1 reads SGDLS; CDR2 reads YYNGEE. This CDR3 is built from 16 residues. With 4 bases removed from V and 8 bases from J, the gap between germline ends came to 19 bases. DNA of the CDR3: TGTGCCAGCAGCCCTCAAGGAGGCCGAGGCGATTCACCCCTCCACTTT. It is translated as CASSPQGGRGDSPLHF.

The chain recombines TRBV2 with TRBJ1-3; D not resolved. This CDR3 spans 15 amino acids. CDR1 SNHLY and CDR2 FYNNEI come from the germline V gene. Trimming shortened V by 2 bases and J by 2 bases, and 10 bases separated the two germline ends. The CDR3 spells CASSERGPPGNTIYF. The CDR3 coding sequence is TGTGCCAGCAGTGAAAGAGGGCCCCCTGGAAACACCATATATTTT.

The chain uses TRBV7-9 and TRBJ1-5; D unclear. The CDR3 is 14 amino acids. The germline V and J ends were trimmed by 6 bases and 2 bases, with 11 bases remaining between them. CDR1 and CDR2 from the germline V gene are SEHNR and FQNEAQ (reference sequence). DNA for the CDR3: TGTGCCAGCAGTGTCGGGAGTCGCAATCAGCCCCAGCATTTT. This sequence encodes CASSVGSRNQPQHF.

This rearrangement joins TRBV19 to TRBJ2-1, with 13 bases aligning to TRBD2. V shed 5 bases, J shed 5 bases, and the junction held 6 bases outside the gene matches. This CDR3 comprises 16 residues. Germline V CDR1 and CDR2: LNHDA, SQIVND (reference sequence). Here the CDR3 DNA reads TGTGCCAGTAGTTGGGGACTAGCGGGAATTGACAATGAGCAGTTCTTC. It translates to CASSWGLAGIDNEQFF.

The chain has TRBV7-9 and TRBJ2-5; 7 bases map to TRBD2. CDR3 size: 12 residues. Germline-derived CDR1 and CDR2 are SEHNR and FQNEAQ (reference sequence). The junction had 9 bases not matched to a gene; V was cut back by 10 bases and J by 7 bases. The chain's CDR3 is CATSSGLGTQYF. The DNA of the CDR3 is TGTGCCACCTCTAGCGGCCTAGGGACCCAGTACTTC.

The chain couples TRBV6-5 to TRBJ1-2; D is unresolved. CDR3 length equals 12 residues. Deletions cut 8 bases from V and 5 bases from J, with 12 bases between. Germline lookup yields CDR1 MNHEY and CDR2 SVGAGI. The CDR3, as DNA: TGTGCCAGCGAGATGGAGAATTATGGCTACACCTTC. The encoded protein is CASEMENYGYTF.

The chain links TRBV11-3 to TRBJ2-1; D is perhaps TRBD1 (6 bases). Trimming stripped 1 base from V and 3 bases from J, with 22 bases between. Germline CDR1 and CDR2: SGHNT and YENEEA. The CDR3 covers 19 residues. This CDR3 is CASSLGWVGDKGDYNEQFF. Here the CDR3 DNA reads TGTGCCAGCAGCTTAGGTTGGGTGGGGGACAAGGGAGACTACAATGAGCAGTTCTTC.

The V and J genes are TRBV5-1 and TRBJ2-3; 11 positions agree with TRBD2. There are 15 residues in the CDR3. With V trimmed by 4 bases and J by 6 bases, 7 bases remained unmatched. Germline CDR1 is SGHRS and CDR2 is YFSETQ. In DNA, the CDR3 is TGCGCCAGCAGCACGACTAGCGGGACACGGGATACGCAGTATTTT. It encodes CASSTTSGTRDTQYF. The full variable domain, rest sourced from reference TRBV5-1 and TRBJ2-3, is KAGVTQTPRYLIKTRGQQVTLSCSPISGHRSVSWYQQTPGQGLQFLFEYFSETQRNKGNFPGRFSGRQFSNSRSEMNVSTLELGDSALYLCASSTTSGTRDTQYFGPGTRLTVL.

The J gene is TRBJ2-5, the V gene TRBV10-3; weak D call: TRBD2 (6 bases). Germline CDR1 ENHRY, CDR2 SYGVKD. The CDR3 is 12 amino acids. Trimming took 5 bases from V and 4 from J, leaving 8 bases between them. The CDR3 sequence is CAISPGAETQYF. The CDR3 DNA follows: TGTGCCATCAGTCCGGGAGCAGAGACCCAGTACTTC.

V is TRBV2 and J is TRBJ2-3, with TRBD1 identical over 8 bases. The CDR3 covers 14 residues. From germline, CDR1 is SNHLY and CDR2 FYNNEI. V lost 5 bases to trimming and J lost 4 bases; unmatched junction nucleotides: 5. CDR3 bases: TGTGCCAGCAGTTCACAGGGGGTCGCAGATACGCAGTATTTT. Translating gives CASSSQGVADTQYF.

The V gene is TRBV2, the J gene TRBJ2-1; 10 bases match TRBD2. V gave up 3 bases and J gave up 7 bases; unmatched junction bases: 6. The CDR3 has 15 residues. Per the germline V gene, CDR1 is SNHLY and CDR2 is FYNNEI. For the CDR3, the DNA is TGTGCCAGCAGTGACCGGACTAGCGGAGTTAATGAGCAGTTCTTC. Translation gives CASSDRTSGVNEQFF. Based on the CDR3 plus reference TRBV2 and TRBJ2-1, the full variable domain is EPEVTQTPSHQVTQMGQEVILRCVPISNHLYFYWYRQILGQKVEFLVSFYNNEISEKSEIFDDQFSVERPDGSNFTLKIRSTKLEDSAMYFCASSDRTSGVNEQFFGPGTRLTVL.

The chain joins TRBV6-5 to TRBJ1-2; 7 bases fit TRBD1. The CDR3 extends over 14 amino acids. Per the germline V gene, CDR1 is MNHEY and CDR2 is SVGAGI. The V segment lost 6 bases and the J segment 2 bases; nucleotides outside the gene matches: 6. In DNA form, the CDR3 reads TGTGCCAGCAGCAAAGGGGACAGCAACTATGGCTACACCTTC. Its protein is CASSKGDSNYGYTF.

The rearrangement links TRBV11-2 to TRBJ2-2; the D gene is possibly TRBD2 (6 bases). The CDR3 sequence is 14 residues long. The germline V gene has CDR1 SGHAT and CDR2 FQNNGV. Trimming removed 4 bases at V and 3 bases at J, with 9 bases between. The CDR3 nucleotides read TGTGCCAGCAGCTCTCTAGCGTACACCGGGGAGCTGTTTTTT. The encoded protein is CASSSLAYTGELFF.

The chain couples TRBV3-1 (or the pseudogene TRBV3-2) to TRBJ2-6; TRBD1 agrees at 8 bases. The length of the CDR3 is 17 residues. CDR1 is LGHDT and CDR2 is YNNKEL in the germline V gene (reference sequence). The V segment lost 1 base and the J segment 2 bases; nucleotides outside the gene matches: 4. The CDR3 nucleotides are TGTGCCAGCAGCCAAGGGACAGGGTTCGCTGGGGCCAACGTCCTGACTTTC. Translated: CASSQGTGFAGANVLTF.

This chain uses TRBV19 with TRBJ2-2, with 8 nucleotides matching TRBD1. With 6 bases clipped from V and 2 bases from J, the junction kept 2 bases outside the gene matches. The CDR3 is 14 amino acids. CDR1 is LNHDA, CDR2 SQIVND, per germline (reference sequence). In DNA form, the CDR3 reads TGTGCCAGTAGAGGACAGGGTAACACCGGGGAGCTGTTTTTT. Its protein is CASRGQGNTGELFF.

The chain combines TRBV28 with TRBJ2-3; TRBD2 agrees at 12 bases. Per the germline V gene, CDR1 is MDHEN and CDR2 is SYDVKM. The trim removed 5 bases at V and 2 bases at J, leaving 5 bases unmatched. The CDR3 sequence is 16 residues long. CDR3 DNA: TGTGCCAGCAGTGGGACTAGCGGGCAATACACAGATACGCAGTATTTT. Translating it yields CASSGTSGQYTDTQYF.

J is TRBJ1-2 and V is TRBV6-5; D not certain. This CDR3 comprises 13 residues. V was trimmed by 4 bases and J by 7 bases, leaving 13 bases between them. Germline V lookup: CDR1 MNHEY, CDR2 SVGAGI. The CDR3 nucleotides read TGTGCCAGCAGTTCCTTGGGGAGAGGTGGCTACACCTTC. Translating it yields CASSSLGRGGYTF.

The CDR3 DNA reads TGTGCCACCTCATGGACAATAACTTTGAACACTGAAGCTTTCTTT. This sequence encodes CATSWTITLNTEAFF. The V gene is TRBV19, the J gene TRBJ1-1; D is perhaps TRBD1 (5 bases). The germline gives CDR1 LNHDA, CDR2 SQIVND (reference sequence). V lost 10 bases to trimming and J lost 0 bases, with 18 bases between them. The CDR3 sequence is 15 residues long.

The V and J genes are TRBV4-2 and TRBJ2-5, with 16 positions matching TRBD2. The CDR3 is 19 residues long. Germline V lookup: CDR1 LGHNA, CDR2 YNFKEQ. Trimming took 4 bases from V and 3 from J; bases not matched to a gene: 11. The DNA for the CDR3 is TGTGCCAGCAGCCTCCCATCCGGGACTAGCGGGAGGGGCGAAGAGACCCAGTACTTC. As protein: CASSLPSGTSGRGEETQYF.

The genes are TRBV7-2 and TRBJ2-5, with 9 bases that match TRBD2. J gave up 5 bases and V 2 bases, and 9 bases lay outside the gene matches. The CDR3 totals 16 residues. Germline CDR1 SGHTA, CDR2 FQGNSA. CDR3 sequence reads: CASSLLASGARETQYF. In DNA, the CDR3 is TGTGCCAGCAGCTTACTTGCTAGCGGGGCACGGGAGACCCAGTACTTC.

This chain joins TRBV6-1 and TRBJ1-4; weak D call: TRBD1 (6 bases). The CDR3 totals 16 residues. In germline, CDR1 is MNHNS, CDR2 SASEGT. V dropped 4 bases and J dropped 0 bases, with 12 bases sitting between them. The CDR3 spells CASSADRIATNEKLFF. CDR3 DNA sequence: TGTGCCAGCAGTGCGGACAGAATTGCAACTAATGAAAAACTGTTTTTT.

CDR3 in DNA: TGTGCCAGCAGCCCCATATCCCGGACTAGCGGGGACACAGATACGCAGTATTTT. Its protein is CASSPISRTSGDTDTQYF. The V and J genes are TRBV7-3 and TRBJ2-3, with TRBD2 matching over 12 bases. Germline V gene sequence: CDR1 SGHTA, CDR2 FQGTGA. This CDR3 is 18 amino acids long. J was trimmed by 2 bases and V by 5 bases; bases with no gene match: 11.

The chain has TRBV2 and TRBJ2-3; TRBD2 might be the D (7 bases). V lost 8 bases and J 5 bases, leaving 29 bases between the germline ends. This CDR3 contains 18 residues. Per the germline V gene, CDR1 is SNHLY and CDR2 is FYNNEI. The CDR3 DNA reads TGTGCCAGCTCAGGGGCGGGAGAACCGTTGCCTAGCGGAGATACGCAGTATTTT. It encodes CASSGAGEPLPSGDTQYF.